The sequence of this TCR beta chain was determined in a study of T cell responses to AZD1222 COVID-19 vaccine. Produced via immunoSEQ multiplex PCR; TCRdb's table is partial and in-frame only. The table lists some 94,000 clones, about 92% of them singletons. General study results and limits: In a largely white British group with more females than males, clonal diversity was possibly underestimated. Repertoire sampling was restricted to post-peak T cell response timepoints.

Trimming shortened V by 3 bases and J by 6 bases, and 15 bases separated the two germline ends. Germline assignment: CDR1 GTSNPN and CDR2 SVGIG (reference sequence). The CDR3 consists of 14 residues. On this clone itself: Antigen specificity is unknown.

This sequence joins TRBV30 and TRBJ1-5; D is unclear. This clonotype originated in an adult in good health. Sequencing was performed on peripheral blood, taken on day 0 of AZD1222 vaccination. Here the CDR3 reads CAWSRFGVSQPQHF. CDR3 sequence (DNA): TGTGCCTGGAGCCGATTTGGAGTGAGTCAGCCCCAGCATTTT.